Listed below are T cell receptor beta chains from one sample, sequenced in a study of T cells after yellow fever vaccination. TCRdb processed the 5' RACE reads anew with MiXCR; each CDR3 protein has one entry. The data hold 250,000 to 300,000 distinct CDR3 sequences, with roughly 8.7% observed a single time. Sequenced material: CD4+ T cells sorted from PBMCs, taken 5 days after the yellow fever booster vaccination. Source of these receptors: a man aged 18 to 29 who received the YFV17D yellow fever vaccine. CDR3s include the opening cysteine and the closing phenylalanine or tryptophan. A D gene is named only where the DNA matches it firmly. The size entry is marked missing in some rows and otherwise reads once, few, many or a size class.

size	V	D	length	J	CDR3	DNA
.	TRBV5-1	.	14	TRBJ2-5	CASSFDTGAETQYF	TGCGCCAGCAGCTTCGACACAGGCGCCGAGACCCAGTACTTC
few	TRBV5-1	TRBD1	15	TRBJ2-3	CASSWGTGATDTQYF	TGCGCCAGCAGCTGGGGGACAGGGGCCACAGATACGCAGTATTTT
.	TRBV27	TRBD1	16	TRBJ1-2	CASSFFPMTGTYGYTF	TGTGCCAGCAGTTTTTTCCCCATGACAGGGACCTATGGCTACACCTTC
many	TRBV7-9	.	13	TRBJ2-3	CASTAVQVDTQYF	TGTGCCAGCACCGCTGTCCAGGTGGATACGCAGTATTTT
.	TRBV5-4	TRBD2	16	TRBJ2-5	CASSLQRGSLGETQYF	TGTGCCAGCAGCTTGCAGCGGGGCTCCCTCGGGGAGACCCAGTACTTC
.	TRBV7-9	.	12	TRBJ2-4	CASSLAGVPAGF	TGTGCCAGCAGCTTAGCGGGAGTTCCTGCGGGCTTC
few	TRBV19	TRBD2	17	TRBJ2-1	CASSIPRLAGNYNEQFF	TGTGCCAGTAGTATCCCACGACTAGCGGGGAACTACAATGAGCAGTTCTTC
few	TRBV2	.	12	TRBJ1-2	CASLTGNYGYTF	TGTGCCAGCCTTACAGGGAACTATGGCTACACCTTC
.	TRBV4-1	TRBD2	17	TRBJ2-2	CASSQVLAGVNTGELFF	TGCGCCAGCAGCCAGGTTCTAGCGGGGGTCAACACCGGGGAGCTGTTTTTT
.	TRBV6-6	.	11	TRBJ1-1	CASGTDTEAFF	TGTGCCAGCGGGACGGACACTGAAGCTTTCTTT
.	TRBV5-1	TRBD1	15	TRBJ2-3	CASRAGTASTDTQYF	TGCGCCAGTAGGGCCGGGACAGCTAGCACAGATACGCAGTATTTT
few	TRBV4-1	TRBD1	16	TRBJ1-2	CASSQDRGPLTYGYTF	TGCGCCAGCAGCCAAGATAGGGGGCCCCTAACCTATGGCTACACCTTC